These T cell receptor beta chains were read from a single sample in a study of T cells after yellow fever vaccination. Each CDR3 protein gets one entry after TCRdb re-called the 5' RACE reads with MiXCR. The sample lists roughly 150,000 distinct CDR3 sequences, about 7% occurring once. The specimen comprised CD4+ T cells sorted from PBMCs, sampled 10 days after the yellow fever booster vaccination. These receptors all come from a man younger than 45 who received the YFV17D yellow fever vaccine. The CDR3 runs from the conserved cysteine through the conserved F or W. D genes are given only for firm matches. Expanded clones get a size class; other rows say once, few or many, or leave the size out.

V gene	D gene	J gene	clone size	CDR3 DNA	CDR3 protein
TRBV12-3/TRBV12-4	NA	TRBJ2-5	many	TGTGCCAGCACCAGAGACAGCCAAGAGACCCAGTACTTC	CASTRDSQETQYF
TRBV29-1	TRBD1	TRBJ2-1	NA	TGCAGCGGGATCCGGGACAGGGGGCACAATGAGCAGTTCTTC	CSGIRDRGHNEQFF
TRBV5-4	NA	TRBJ2-3	few	TGTGCCAGCAGCGGTGGGTCCGATACGCAGTATTTT	CASSGGSDTQYF
TRBV7-2	NA	TRBJ1-5	many	TGTGCCAGCAGCTTAGTACCAGGGCCGAGCAATCAGCCCCAGCATTTT	CASSLVPGPSNQPQHF
TRBV7-2	TRBD1	TRBJ1-1	NA	TGTGCCAGCAGCCGTAGCAGGGGGGAAAACACTGAAGCTTTCTTT	CASSRSRGENTEAFF
TRBV20-1	TRBD2	TRBJ2-5	NA	TGCAGTGCGGAAGGGACTAGCGGAAGCAAACAAGAGACCCAGTACTTC	CSAEGTSGSKQETQYF
TRBV5-1	NA	TRBJ2-5	many	TGTGCCAGCAGCTTAGGGGTCCAAGAGACCCAGTACTTC	CASSLGVQETQYF
TRBV9	TRBD2	TRBJ2-1	NA	TGTGCCAGCAGCGTAACAGCGGGAGGGCTATCCTACAATGAGCAGTTCTTC	CASSVTAGGLSYNEQFF
TRBV5-1	TRBD2	TRBJ2-5	many	TGCGCCAGCAGCCGCGGGGGGGGAGAGACCCAGTACTTC	CASSRGGGETQYF
TRBV7-2	NA	TRBJ2-2	many	TGTGCCAGCAGCTCCACAGGGAAACACACCGGGGAGCTGTTTTTT	CASSSTGKHTGELFF
TRBV20-1	TRBD2	TRBJ2-1	NA	TGCAGTGCTAGGGATAGCGGGACCTACAATGAGCAGTTCTTC	CSARDSGTYNEQFF
TRBV5-4	NA	TRBJ2-3	few	TGTGCCAGCAGGGGTCTCAAGAGCACAGATACGCAGTATTTT	CASRGLKSTDTQYF
TRBV29-1	NA	TRBJ2-7	NA	TGCAGCGCTTCTCCATGTGCTGGTGCGGGGGAGCAGTACTTC	CSASPCAGAGEQYF
TRBV20-1	TRBD1	TRBJ2-1	many	TGCAGTGCTAGGGGACAGGGGAACGGTAATGAGCAGTTCTTC	CSARGQGNGNEQFF
TRBV25-1	TRBD1	TRBJ1-2	many	TGTGCCAGCAGTGACCCCGGACAGGGAACGTATGGCTACACCTTC	CASSDPGQGTYGYTF
TRBV9	NA	TRBJ2-2	many	TGTGCCAGCAGCGTAGGTTTGCGGGCGTCGAACACCGGGGAGCTGTTTTTT	CASSVGLRASNTGELFF